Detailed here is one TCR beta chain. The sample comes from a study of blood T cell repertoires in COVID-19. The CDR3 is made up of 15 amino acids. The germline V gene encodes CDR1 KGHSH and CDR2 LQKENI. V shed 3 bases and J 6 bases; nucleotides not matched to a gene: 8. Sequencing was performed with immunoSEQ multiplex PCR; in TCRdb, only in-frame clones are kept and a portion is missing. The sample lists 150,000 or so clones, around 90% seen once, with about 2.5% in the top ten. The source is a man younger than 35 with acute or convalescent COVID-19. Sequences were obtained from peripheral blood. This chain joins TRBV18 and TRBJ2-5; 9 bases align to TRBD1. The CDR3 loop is CASSPPGTGKKTQYF. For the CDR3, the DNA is TGTGCCAGCTCACCCCCCGGGACAGGGAAAAAGACCCAGTACTTC. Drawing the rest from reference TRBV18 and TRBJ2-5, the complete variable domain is NAGVMQNPRHLVRRRGQEARLRCSPMKGHSHVYWYRQLPEEGLKFMVYLQKENIIDESGMPKERFSAEFPKEGPSILRIQQVVRGDSAAYFCASSPPGTGKKTQYFGPGTRLLVL.